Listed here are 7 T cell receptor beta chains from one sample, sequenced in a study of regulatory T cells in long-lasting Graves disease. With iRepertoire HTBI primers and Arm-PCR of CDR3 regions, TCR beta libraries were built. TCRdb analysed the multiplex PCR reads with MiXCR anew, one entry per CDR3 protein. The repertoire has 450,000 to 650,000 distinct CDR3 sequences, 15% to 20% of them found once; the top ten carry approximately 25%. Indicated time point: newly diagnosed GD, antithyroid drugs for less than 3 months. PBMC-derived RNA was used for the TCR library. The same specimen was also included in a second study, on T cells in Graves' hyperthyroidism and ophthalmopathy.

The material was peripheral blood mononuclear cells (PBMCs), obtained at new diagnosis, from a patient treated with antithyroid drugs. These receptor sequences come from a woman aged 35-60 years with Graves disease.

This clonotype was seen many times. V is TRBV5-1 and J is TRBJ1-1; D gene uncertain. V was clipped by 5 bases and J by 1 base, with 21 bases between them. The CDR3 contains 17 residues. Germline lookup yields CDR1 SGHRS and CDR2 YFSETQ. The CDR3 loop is CASSQTGGHRANTEAFF. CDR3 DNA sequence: TGCGCCAGCAGTCAGACGGGTGGGCACCGGGCGAACACTGAAGCTTTCTTT.

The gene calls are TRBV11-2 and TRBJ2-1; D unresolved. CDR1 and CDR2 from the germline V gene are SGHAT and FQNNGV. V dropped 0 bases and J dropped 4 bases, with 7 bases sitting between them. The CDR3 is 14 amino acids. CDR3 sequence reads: CASSLEDVYNEQFF. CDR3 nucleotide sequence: TGTGCCAGCAGCTTAGAGGACGTATACAATGAGCAGTTCTTC.

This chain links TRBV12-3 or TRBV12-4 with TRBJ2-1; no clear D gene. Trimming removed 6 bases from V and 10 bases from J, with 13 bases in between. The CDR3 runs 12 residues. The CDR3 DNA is TGTGCCAGCAGCCGCAGACAATACGAGCAGTTCTTC. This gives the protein CASSRRQYEQFF.

The CDR3 here is CASSLGGGCFF. CDR3 nucleotide sequence: TGTGCCAGCAGTTTAGGAGGGGGTTGTTTCTTT. The chain employs TRBV12-3 or TRBV12-4 and TRBJ1-1; tentatively, D is TRBD1 (6 bases). With 1 base removed from V and 13 bases from J, the gap between germline ends came to 10 bases. The CDR3 length is 11 residues.

The chain's CDR3 is CASSVSGTSGGSYEQYF. Written as DNA, the CDR3 is TGTGCCAGTAGTGTATCCGGGACTAGCGGTGGTAGCTACGAGCAGTACTTC. V and J are TRBV19 and TRBJ2-7, with TRBD2 matching over 11 bases. The CDR3 totals 17 residues. Trimming cost V 5 bases and J 3 bases; bases outside gene matches: 12. Germline-derived CDR1 and CDR2 are LNHDA and SQIVND (reference sequence).

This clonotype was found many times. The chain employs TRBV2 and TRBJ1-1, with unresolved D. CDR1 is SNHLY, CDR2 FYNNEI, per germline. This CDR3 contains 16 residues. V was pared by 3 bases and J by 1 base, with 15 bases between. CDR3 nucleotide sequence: TGTGCCAGCAGTGATAGTCAGGCGGGAGAGAACACTGAAGCTTTCTTT. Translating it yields CASSDSQAGENTEAFF.

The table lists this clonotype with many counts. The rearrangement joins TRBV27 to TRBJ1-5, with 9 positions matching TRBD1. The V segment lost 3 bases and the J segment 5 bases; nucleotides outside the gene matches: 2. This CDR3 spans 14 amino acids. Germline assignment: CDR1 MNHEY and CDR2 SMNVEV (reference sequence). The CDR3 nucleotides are TGTGCCAGCAGTTTCACAGGGGGCGATCAGCCCCAGCATTTT. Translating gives CASSFTGGDQPQHF.